Below are 8 T cell receptor beta chains sequenced from a single sample in a study of blood T cell repertoires in COVID-19. Here immunoSEQ multiplex PCR was the method, and the copy in TCRdb shows in-frame clones only, minus some. The sample lists about 250,000 clones, about 86% occurring once. Sequenced input: peripheral blood. The receptors were sampled from an older man with acute or convalescent COVID-19.

This rearrangement joins TRBV2 to TRBJ1-2; D not certain. This CDR3 spans 12 amino acids. V was trimmed by 2 bases and J by 4 bases, leaving 5 bases between them. CDR1 and CDR2 (germline): SNHLY, FYNNEI. In DNA form, the CDR3 reads TGTGCCAGCAGTGAACGGTTCTATGGCTACACCTTC. Translation: CASSERFYGYTF.

This chain links TRBV6-5 with TRBJ2-3, with D possibly TRBD2 on 6 matching bases. The CDR3 consists of 13 residues. V was shortened by 8 bases and J by 5 bases, with 14 bases between the two germline ends. In germline, CDR1 is MNHEY, CDR2 SVGAGI. In nucleotides, the CDR3 is TGTGCCAGCCTGGCTCCGGGGGTAGATACGCAGTATTTT. Translation gives CASLAPGVDTQYF.

This clone was observed a few times. The rearrangement links TRBV29-1 to TRBJ2-5; D is possibly TRBD2 (6 bases). V lost 5 bases and J 1 base, leaving 11 bases between the germline ends. The CDR3 spans 13 residues. Germline values: CDR1 SQVTM, CDR2 ANQGSEA. The CDR3 spells CSVRLGGQETQYF. CDR3 coding DNA: TGCAGCGTTCGGCTGGGAGGCCAAGAGACCCAGTACTTC.

This clone was counted a single time. The V call is TRBV2, the J call TRBJ1-3; possible D gene TRBD1, 6 bases. Germline V gene sequence: CDR1 SNHLY, CDR2 FYNNEI. The CDR3 spans 15 residues. Trimming left V 6 bases short and J 0 bases short, with 12 bases between. The CDR3 here is CASSIDRNSGNTIYF. The CDR3 nucleotides read TGTGCCAGCAGCATAGACAGGAACTCTGGAAACACCATATATTTT.

The chain carries TRBV6-1 and TRBJ1-4; D ambiguous. Trimming left V 3 bases short and J 10 bases short, with 12 bases between. The CDR3 consists of 13 residues. Looked up from germline, CDR1 is MNHNS and CDR2 is SASEGT. The CDR3 sequence is CASSDQVLGKLFF. The CDR3 region has the DNA TGTGCCAGCAGTGATCAGGTTTTGGGAAAACTGTTTTTT.

This chain connects TRBV2 to TRBJ2-3; weak D call: TRBD2 (7 bases). The V gene lost 4 bases and the J gene lost 1 base, with 18 bases spanning the gap. The germline CDR1 and CDR2 sequences are SNHLY and FYNNEI. The CDR3 has 17 residues. The CDR3 loop is CASSVFSGGAGTDTQYF. Here the CDR3 DNA reads TGTGCCAGCAGTGTGTTCTCGGGGGGCGCCGGCACAGATACGCAGTATTTT.

The rearrangement links TRBV7-2 to TRBJ2-3; 13 nucleotides align to TRBD2. Germline trimming cut 3 bases from V and 2 bases from J; bases unmatched to any gene: 5. The CDR3 has 17 amino acids. From germline, CDR1 is SGHTA and CDR2 FQGNSA. The CDR3, as DNA: TGTGCCAGCAGCTTTATGACTAGCGGGAGGACCACAGATACGCAGTATTTT. This sequence encodes CASSFMTSGRTTDTQYF.

V and J are TRBV18 and TRBJ2-7; D not resolved. Germline V gene data show CDR1 as KGHSH and CDR2 as LQKENI. The V end lost 4 bases, the J end lost 2 bases, and 9 bases lay between the germline ends. CDR3 length equals 13 residues. The CDR3 DNA is TGTGCCAGCTCACGAGACAAAACCTACGAGCAGTACTTC. Translating it yields CASSRDKTYEQYF.